This T cell receptor (beta chain) was captured in a study of T cell responses to AZD1222 COVID-19 vaccine. Sequenced by immunoSEQ multiplex PCR; TCRdb stores in-frame clones only, minus some. The sample lists some 130,000 clones, approximately 90% occurring once. CDR1 and CDR2 from the germline V gene are LNHDA and SQIVND (reference sequence). V was clipped by 8 bases and J by 4 bases; unmatched bases: 10. The CDR3 runs to 15 residues. The sequenced sample was peripheral blood, obtained 28 days after the second AZD1222 dose. The chain carries TRBV19 and TRBJ2-2, with 7 bases that match TRBD1. This receptor was identified in an adult who received the AZD1222 COVID-19 vaccine. The CDR3 nucleotides read TGTGCCAGTGGACGTGACAGGGTTAGCACCGGGGAGCTGTTTTTT. It encodes CASGRDRVSTGELFF.